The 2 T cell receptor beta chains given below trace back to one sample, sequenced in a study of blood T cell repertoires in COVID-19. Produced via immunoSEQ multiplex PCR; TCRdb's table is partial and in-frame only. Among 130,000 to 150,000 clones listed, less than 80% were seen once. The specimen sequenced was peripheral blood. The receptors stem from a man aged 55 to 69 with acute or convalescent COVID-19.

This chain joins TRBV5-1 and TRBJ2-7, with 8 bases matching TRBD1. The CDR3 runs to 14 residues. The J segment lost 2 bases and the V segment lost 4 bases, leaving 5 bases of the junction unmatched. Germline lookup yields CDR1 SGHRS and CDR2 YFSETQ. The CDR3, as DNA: TGCGCCAGCAGCCCGACAGGGGACGCCTACGAGCAGTACTTC. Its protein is CASSPTGDAYEQYF.

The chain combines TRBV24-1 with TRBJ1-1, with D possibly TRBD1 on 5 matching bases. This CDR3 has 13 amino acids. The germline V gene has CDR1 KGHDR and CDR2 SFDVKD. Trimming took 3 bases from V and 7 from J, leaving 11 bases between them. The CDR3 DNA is TGTGCCACCAGTGATACTCGACAGAGTGAAGCTTTCTTT. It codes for CATSDTRQSEAFF.